The 23 T cell receptor beta chains presented below share a single source sample, sequenced in a study of identical twins. MiXCR was run by TCRdb on the 5' RACE reads, yielding one entry per CDR3 protein. This sample carries roughly 770,000 distinct CDR3 sequences, roughly 18% of them seen once, and the ten largest clones take less than 15%. These data also formed part of another study, on T cells expressing NK-cell markers.

The source material was PBMCs. The receptors shown here come from a woman in her late teens or twenties in good health.

This clonotype was found a few times. The CDR3 loop is CSASKGSNSNQPQHF. CDR3 nucleotide sequence: TGCAGTGCTAGTAAGGGTTCCAACTCCAATCAGCCCCAGCATTTT. The chain recombines TRBV20-1 with TRBJ1-5, with D unresolved. Trimming shortened V by 3 bases and J by 3 bases, and 15 bases separated the two germline ends. Germline CDR1 reads DFQATT; CDR2 reads SNEGSKA (reference sequence). The CDR3 loop spans 15 amino acids.

The genes are TRBV7-8 and TRBJ2-7; 9 bases line up with TRBD1. This CDR3 has 15 amino acids. CDR1 is SGHVS and CDR2 is FQNEAQ in the germline V gene. J lost 3 bases, V lost 2 bases, and 5 bases had no gene match. The CDR3 DNA sequence: TGTGCCAGCAGCTTACCGGGACAGGGAAACTACGAGCAGTACTTC. This gives the protein CASSLPGQGNYEQYF.

V usage is TRBV12-3 or TRBV12-4 and J usage is TRBJ2-7, with D perhaps TRBD2 (7 bases). The CDR3 sequence is 14 residues long. The ends were cut back, 3 bases at V and 2 bases at J, with 11 bases in the middle. This CDR3 is CASSFAGATYEQYF. CDR3 in DNA: TGTGCCAGCAGTTTTGCGGGGGCTACCTACGAGCAGTACTTC.

CDR3: CASSLAQTDTQYF. The CDR3 nucleotides read TGTGCCAGCAGCTTAGCGCAAACAGATACGCAGTATTTT. The rearrangement links TRBV7-9 to TRBJ2-3; no firm D call. CDR1 and CDR2 (germline): SEHNR, FQNEAQ (reference sequence). Trimming took off 0 bases at V and 3 bases at J, with 4 bases between the two ends. The CDR3 sequence is 13 residues long.

This clonotype was detected only a few times. The V and J genes are TRBV6-1 and TRBJ1-2; possible D gene TRBD1, 6 bases. CDR3 length: 14 amino acids. The germline CDR1 and CDR2 sequences are MNHNS and SASEGT. V was shortened by 7 bases and J by 0 bases, with 12 bases between the two germline ends. CDR3 loop: CASNTGRANYGYTF. The CDR3 coding sequence is TGTGCCAGCAACACAGGGCGGGCTAACTATGGCTACACCTTC.

The V gene is TRBV18, the J gene TRBJ1-1; D is unresolved. With 6 bases removed from V and 0 bases from J, the gap between germline ends came to 8 bases. Looked up from germline, CDR1 is KGHSH and CDR2 is LQKENI. The CDR3 is 13 residues long. The CDR3 nucleotides read TGTGCCAGCTCCCCATTAATGAACACTGAAGCTTTCTTT. Translating gives CASSPLMNTEAFF.

The chain has TRBV29-1 and TRBJ2-3; D is uncertain. This CDR3 region has 12 residues. The ends were cut back, 3 bases at V and 0 bases at J, with 4 bases in the middle. The germline V gene encodes CDR1 SQVTM and CDR2 ANQGSEA. The CDR3 coding sequence is TGCAGCGTTGACAAGAGCACAGATACGCAGTATTTT. Its protein product is CSVDKSTDTQYF.

This clonotype was seen only a few times. V and J are TRBV15 and TRBJ2-2; the match to TRBD1 covers 10 bases. Trimming at V came to 5 bases and at J to 5 bases, leaving 8 bases not matched to a gene. This CDR3 region has 16 residues. Germline CDR1 and CDR2: LNHNV and YYDKDF (reference sequence). The CDR3 sequence: CATSGRDRGGTGELFF. The CDR3 coding sequence is TGTGCCACCAGCGGACGGGACAGGGGAGGAACCGGGGAGCTGTTTTTT.

The chain has TRBV20-1 and TRBJ2-1; TRBD2 might be the D (6 bases). Deletions cut 6 bases from V and 8 bases from J, with 23 bases between. This CDR3 region has 15 residues. Germline CDR1 is DFQATT and CDR2 is SNEGSKA (reference sequence). CDR3 in DNA: TGCAGTGCGACTCCGGGTAGCGGAGAAGATGATGAGCAGTTCTTC. This gives the protein CSATPGSGEDDEQFF.

This clonotype came up a few times. The chain links TRBV5-1 to TRBJ2-1, with unresolved D. Per germline, CDR1 SGHRS and CDR2 YFSETQ. There are 16 residues in the CDR3. Trimming pared 5 bases from V and 2 bases from J, leaving 17 bases between. This CDR3 is CASSRDRSIPYNEQFF. The CDR3 DNA sequence: TGCGCCAGCAGTCGAGACCGATCAATCCCCTACAATGAGCAGTTCTTC.

This clonotype was recorded many times. The J gene is TRBJ2-1, the V gene TRBV3-1, with 7 bases that match TRBD2. Germline V lookup: CDR1 LGHDT, CDR2 YNNKEL (reference sequence). The CDR3 has 15 residues. Trimming at V came to 1 base and at J to 4 bases, leaving 4 bases not matched to a gene. The CDR3 loop reads CASSQGSGTYNEQFF. CDR3 in DNA: TGTGCCAGCAGCCAAGGGAGCGGGACTTACAATGAGCAGTTCTTC.

This chain connects TRBV20-1 to TRBJ2-7, with 8 positions matching TRBD1. Trimming cost V 0 bases and J 1 base; bases outside gene matches: 5. Germline values: CDR1 DFQATT, CDR2 SNEGSKA (reference sequence). The CDR3 has 15 amino acids. CDR3 coding DNA: TGCAGTGCTAGAGATTTACAGGGGGTATCCTACGAGCAGTACTTC. Its translation is CSARDLQGVSYEQYF.

This chain uses TRBV10-3 with TRBJ2-7, with TRBD1 matching 11 bases. The CDR3 is 12 residues long. J was trimmed by 3 bases and V by 11 bases; bases with no gene match: 3. CDR1 ENHRY and CDR2 SYGVKD come from the germline V gene. The CDR3 DNA sequence: TGTGCCCTCGGGACAGGGGGCTACGAGCAGTACTTC. Residues: CALGTGGYEQYF.

The V call is TRBV18, the J call TRBJ2-7, with 8 bases identical to TRBD2. The CDR3 consists of 13 residues. The germline V gene encodes CDR1 KGHSH and CDR2 LQKENI. V lost 6 bases, J lost 6 bases, and 7 bases stayed unmatched. The CDR3 DNA is TGTGCCAGCTCCCACACTAGCGGAGCCGAGCAGTACTTC. Encoded protein: CASSHTSGAEQYF.

This rearrangement joins TRBV12-3 or TRBV12-4 to TRBJ2-1; TRBD2 matches 10 bases. The length of the CDR3 is 20 residues. V was clipped by 4 bases and J by 0 bases; unmatched bases: 15. The CDR3 DNA follows: TGTGCCAGCAGTTCCCAGGAGCGGGGGGGCTCAAAGAGCTCCTACAATGAGCAGTTCTTC. Residues: CASSSQERGGSKSSYNEQFF.

This chain joins TRBV20-1 and TRBJ2-7; 9 positions agree with TRBD2. Germline values: CDR1 DFQATT, CDR2 SNEGSKA (reference sequence). The trim removed 2 bases at V and 3 bases at J, leaving 8 bases unmatched. The CDR3 loop spans 15 amino acids. The CDR3: CSARKTSGRLYEQYF. For the CDR3, the DNA is TGCAGTGCTAGAAAAACTAGCGGGCGCCTCTACGAGCAGTACTTC.

This clonotype was seen repeatedly, ten times or more. The chain links TRBV6-5 to TRBJ2-6; possible D gene TRBD1, 6 bases. V gave up 4 bases and J gave up 0 bases, with 13 bases separating them. Germline CDR1 reads MNHEY; CDR2 reads SVGAGI. The CDR3 is 17 amino acids. In DNA form, the CDR3 reads TGTGCCAGCAGTTTTCAGGGGCTTAGCTCTGGGGCCAACGTCCTGACTTTC. Translating it yields CASSFQGLSSGANVLTF.

This clonotype showed up just a few times. This chain links TRBV5-5 with TRBJ1-4, with D possibly TRBD1 on 6 matching bases. Trimming pared 5 bases from V and 4 bases from J, leaving 12 bases between. This CDR3 is 14 amino acids long. Germline V lookup: CDR1 SGHKS, CDR2 YYEKEE (reference sequence). In DNA, the CDR3 is TGTGCCAGCAGGCCAGGGGACTTTAATGAAAAACTGTTTTTT. Encoded protein: CASRPGDFNEKLFF.

This clonotype was detected a few times. This chain uses TRBV7-9 with TRBJ2-1, with TRBD2 matching 8 bases. CDR1 and CDR2 (germline): SEHNR, FQNEAQ (reference sequence). The CDR3 sequence is 14 residues long. V gave up 3 bases and J gave up 8 bases; unmatched junction bases: 6. CDR3 sequence: CASSFSGGWDEQFF. Written as DNA, the CDR3 is TGTGCCAGCAGCTTCAGCGGGGGTTGGGATGAGCAGTTCTTC. Full variable domain (missing parts from reference TRBV7-9 and TRBJ2-1): DTGVSQNPRHKITKRGQNVTFRCDPISEHNRLYWYRQTLGQGPEFLTYFQNEAQLEKSRLLSDRFSAERPKGSFSTLEIQRTEQGDSAMYLCASSFSGGWDEQFFGPGTRLTVL.

This rearrangement joins TRBV5-1 to TRBJ1-5; D gene uncertain. The CDR3 is 13 residues long. Trimming shortened V by 1 base and J by 5 bases, and 7 bases separated the two germline ends. CDR1 SGHRS and CDR2 YFSETQ come from the germline V gene. CDR3 region: CASSLRWDQPQHF. The CDR3 coding sequence is TGCGCCAGCAGCTTGCGCTGGGATCAGCCCCAGCATTTT.

This chain connects TRBV30 to TRBJ2-7; D is ambiguous. The CDR3 spans 13 residues. The V and J ends lost 0 bases and 6 bases respectively, with 12 bases between them. The germline gives CDR1 GTSNPN, CDR2 SVGIG (reference sequence). The CDR3 bases are TGTGCCTGGAGTGTATGGCTTTCGCGCGAGCAGTACTTC. Amino acids: CAWSVWLSREQYF.

This clonotype was counted only a few times. V is TRBV7-9 and J is TRBJ2-7, with 7 bases that match TRBD1. Trimming cost V 4 bases and J 1 base; bases outside gene matches: 10. The CDR3 is 16 amino acids. CDR1 and CDR2 (germline): SEHNR, FQNEAQ (reference sequence). The CDR3 DNA follows: TGTGCCAGCAGCTCAGCTACGACAGGGTATTCCTACGAGCAGTACTTC. Translating it yields CASSSATTGYSYEQYF.

This clonotype was seen a few times. This chain uses TRBV20-1 with TRBJ2-5; tentatively, D is TRBD1 (6 bases). The V gene's germline CDR1 is DFQATT and CDR2 SNEGSKA (reference sequence). V lost 5 bases, J lost 5 bases, and 27 bases lay in between. The CDR3 length is 17 residues. The CDR3 is CSAGAWGQDFYSETQYF. In DNA form, the CDR3 reads TGCAGTGCTGGAGCGTGGGGGCAGGACTTTTATTCGGAGACCCAGTACTTC.